The next 3 T cell receptor beta chains were all read from a single sample in a study of shared clonotypes between healthy human individuals. TCRdb's copy holds only in-frame clones and misses some; the assay was immunoSEQ multiplex PCR. The sample shows fewer than 650,000 clones, 70% to 80% of them seen only once. Sequencing was done on a sample of PBMCs. These receptors all come from a middle-aged woman in good health. Some clones in this sample may be carry-over from other donors' samples.

J is TRBJ1-5 and V is TRBV28; TRBD1 is a possible D gene (5 bases). This CDR3 region has 12 residues. Trimming stripped 3 bases from V and 6 bases from J, with 6 bases between. Looked up from germline, CDR1 is MDHEN and CDR2 is SYDVKM. The CDR3 reads CASSFRGQPQHF. Here the CDR3 DNA reads TGTGCCAGCAGTTTTAGGGGTCAGCCCCAGCATTTT.

CDR3 in amino acids: CASSPPEMTGSGNTIYF. CDR3 bases: TGTGCCAGCAGTCCTCCGGAGATGACAGGGTCTGGAAACACCATATATTTT. This chain links TRBV7-9 with TRBJ1-3; 7 bases are shared with TRBD1. Germline V gene data show CDR1 as SEHNR and CDR2 as FQNEAQ (reference sequence). Trimming removed 6 bases from V and 1 base from J; junction bases left unmatched: 12. This CDR3 contains 17 residues.

The genes are TRBV5-4 and TRBJ2-5; D is tentatively TRBD1 or TRBD2 (5 bases each). The CDR3 is made up of 14 amino acids. Deletions cut 0 bases from V and 4 bases from J, with 10 bases between. CDR1 SGHNT and CDR2 YYREEE come from the germline V gene (reference sequence). DNA of the CDR3: TGTGCCAGCAGCTTGGATAGAGGGGCAGAGACCCAGTACTTC. Residues: CASSLDRGAETQYF. Full variable domain (remainder filled in from reference TRBV5-4 and TRBJ2-5): ETGVTQSPTHLIKTRGQQVTLRCSSQSGHNTVSWYQQALGQGPQFIFQYYREEENGRGNFPPRFSGLQFPNYSSELNVNALELDDSALYLCASSLDRGAETQYFGPGTRLLVL.